This TCR beta chain was documented in a study of CD8+ T cells in alopecia areata. Across the study: Treatment of the treated patients consisted of oral tofacitinib, 5 to 10 mg twice daily.

The treatment is: oral pan-JAK inhibitor, 5-10 mg twice daily. From alopecia areata patients, lesional scalp punch biopsies and peripheral blood were collected. This clone came up a few times. Its antigen remains unidentified. J lost 8 bases, V lost 3 bases, and 8 bases had no gene match. CDR1 GTSNPN and CDR2 SVGIG come from the germline V gene (reference sequence). The CDR3 spans 13 residues. General observations from the study: Across lesional scalp, and particularly alopecia totalis/universalis, clonality surpassed that of normal scalp.

Extraction of RNA preceded its reverse transcription into cDNA, which served as the sequencing template. Data came from immunoSEQ multiplex PCR; TCRdb stores just in-frame clones and leaves some out. The data contain 150,000 to 200,000 clones, 60% to 70% of them seen just once; the ten biggest clones take up approximately 3.5%. This TCR was recovered from a human donor with alopecia areata. The J gene is TRBJ1-2, the V gene TRBV30; 8 bases map to TRBD1. Sequencing used CD4+ T cells sorted from blood, obtained at week 4, from a patient treated with tofacitinib. The CDR3 reads CAWSRRAGGGYTF. DNA of the CDR3: TGTGCCTGGAGCCGCCGGGCAGGGGGCGGCTACACCTTC.